The present T cell receptor beta chain was sequenced within a study of long-term antiretroviral therapy in people with HIV. Study at large: Samples collected earliest predate the 2015 immediate-ART recommendation by about a decade. Study conclusions and caveats: In HIV, the repertoires covered a tighter span of CDR3 lengths than in controls. Collection spanned 2004 to 2017; ART regimens may be less effective than current ones.

Note on this clone: What it binds is unknown.

The assay used was immunoSEQ (version v3.0), run at survey level. This table comes from immunoSEQ multiplex PCR, and its TCRdb copy is limited to in-frame clones, with some not included. This repertoire shows about 27,000 clones, 80% to 85% found once; its top ten account for about 11%. No donor had fewer than one pre-ART PBMC sample or fewer than two post-ART PBMC samples. Germline values: CDR1 LGHNA, CDR2 YSLEER. The V and J ends lost 5 bases and 5 bases, in that order; junction bases with no gene match: 10. There are 16 residues in the CDR3. The TCR sequence derives from a man between 18 and 35 years old with HIV. This chain links TRBV4-3 with TRBJ1-2, with TRBD1 identical over 11 bases. Material: unsorted PBMCs, obtained 0.8 years before starting antiretroviral therapy. CDR3 sequence (DNA): TGCGCCAGCAGCTCGACTGGGGGACAGGGGGTTTATGGCTACACCTTC. Translating gives CASSSTGGQGVYGYTF.